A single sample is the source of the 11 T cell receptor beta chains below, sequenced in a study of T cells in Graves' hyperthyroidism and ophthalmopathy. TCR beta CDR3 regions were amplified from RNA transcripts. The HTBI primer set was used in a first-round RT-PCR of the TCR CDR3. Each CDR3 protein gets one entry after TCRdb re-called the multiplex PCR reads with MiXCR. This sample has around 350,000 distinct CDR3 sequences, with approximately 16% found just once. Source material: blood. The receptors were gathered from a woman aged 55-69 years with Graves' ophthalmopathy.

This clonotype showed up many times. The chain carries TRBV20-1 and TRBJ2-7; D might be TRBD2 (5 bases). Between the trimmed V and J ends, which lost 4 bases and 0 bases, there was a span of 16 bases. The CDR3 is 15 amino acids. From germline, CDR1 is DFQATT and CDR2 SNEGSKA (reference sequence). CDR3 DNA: TGCAGTGCTATCTCCCGTGGGGAGAGCTCCTACGAGCAGTACTTC. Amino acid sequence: CSAISRGESSYEQYF.

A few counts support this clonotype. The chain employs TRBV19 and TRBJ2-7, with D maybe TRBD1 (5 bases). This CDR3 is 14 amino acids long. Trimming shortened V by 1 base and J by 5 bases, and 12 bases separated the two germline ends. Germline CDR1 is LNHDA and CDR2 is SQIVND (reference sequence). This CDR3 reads CASSIADTGDEQYF. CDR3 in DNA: TGTGCCAGTAGTATAGCGGACACTGGGGACGAGCAGTACTTC.

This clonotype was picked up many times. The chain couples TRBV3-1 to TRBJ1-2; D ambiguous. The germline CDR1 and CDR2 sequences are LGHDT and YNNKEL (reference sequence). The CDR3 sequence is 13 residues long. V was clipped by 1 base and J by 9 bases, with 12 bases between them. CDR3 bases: TGTGCCAGCAGCCAAGTAGCGGCGGGGAGCTACACCTTC. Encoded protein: CASSQVAAGSYTF.

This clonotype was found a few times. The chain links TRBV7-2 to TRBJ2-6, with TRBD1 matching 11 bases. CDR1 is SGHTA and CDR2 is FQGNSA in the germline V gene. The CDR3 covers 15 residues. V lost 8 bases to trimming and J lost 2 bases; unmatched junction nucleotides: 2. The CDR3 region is CASAGQGAGANVLTF. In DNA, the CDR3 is TGTGCCAGCGCGGGACAGGGGGCTGGGGCCAACGTCCTGACTTTC.

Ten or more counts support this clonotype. In nucleotides, the CDR3 is TGTGCCAGCAGTGCGGTGGACAGGGGCTACGAGCAGTACTTC. It yields the protein CASSAVDRGYEQYF. The V and J genes are TRBV2 and TRBJ2-7, with TRBD1 matching over 9 bases. The CDR3 is 14 residues long. Trimming cost V 4 bases and J 3 bases; bases outside gene matches: 4. CDR1 is SNHLY and CDR2 is FYNNEI in the germline V gene. Complete variable domain (other parts from reference TRBV2 and TRBJ2-7): EPEVTQTPSHQVTQMGQEVILRCVPISNHLYFYWYRQILGQKVEFLVSFYNNEISEKSEIFDDQFSVERPDGSNFTLKIRSTKLEDSAMYFCASSAVDRGYEQYFGPGTRLTVT.

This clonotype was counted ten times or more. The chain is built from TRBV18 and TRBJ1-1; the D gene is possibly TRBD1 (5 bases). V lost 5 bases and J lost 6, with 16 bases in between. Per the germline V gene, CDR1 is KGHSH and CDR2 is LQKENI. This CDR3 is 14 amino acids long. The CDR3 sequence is CASSSTGEASEAFF. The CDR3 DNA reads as TGTGCCAGCTCATCCACAGGAGAGGCGTCTGAAGCTTTCTTT.

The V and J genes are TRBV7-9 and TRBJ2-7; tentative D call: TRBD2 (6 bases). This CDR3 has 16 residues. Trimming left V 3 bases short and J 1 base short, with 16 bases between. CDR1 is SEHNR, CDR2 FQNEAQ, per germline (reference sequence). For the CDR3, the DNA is TGTGCCAGCAGCTTGTTGGAGGGACTTGGGTCCTACGAGCAGTACTTC. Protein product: CASSLLEGLGSYEQYF.

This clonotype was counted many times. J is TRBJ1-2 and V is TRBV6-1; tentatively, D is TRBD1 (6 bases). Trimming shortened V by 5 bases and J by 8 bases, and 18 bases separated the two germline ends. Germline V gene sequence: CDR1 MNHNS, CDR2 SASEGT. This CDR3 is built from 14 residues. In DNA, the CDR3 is TGTGCCAGCAGTACCGGGACATACACTGTCGGCTACACCTTC. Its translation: CASSTGTYTVGYTF.

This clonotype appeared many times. The CDR3 is CASSKTTGGSGNTIYF. CDR3 DNA sequence: TGCGCCAGCAGCAAAACGACAGGGGGCTCTGGAAACACCATATATTTT. The V gene is TRBV5-1, the J gene TRBJ1-3; TRBD1 aligns across 9 bases. Germline values: CDR1 SGHRS, CDR2 YFSETQ. V lost 4 bases to trimming and J lost 0 bases; unmatched junction nucleotides: 5. The CDR3 consists of 16 residues.

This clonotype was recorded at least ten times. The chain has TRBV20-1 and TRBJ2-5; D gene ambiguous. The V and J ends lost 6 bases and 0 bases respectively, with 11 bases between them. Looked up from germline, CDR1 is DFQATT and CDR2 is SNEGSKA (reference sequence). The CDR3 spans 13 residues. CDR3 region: CSAPNWNQETQYF. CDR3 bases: TGCAGTGCCCCGAACTGGAACCAAGAGACCCAGTACTTC.

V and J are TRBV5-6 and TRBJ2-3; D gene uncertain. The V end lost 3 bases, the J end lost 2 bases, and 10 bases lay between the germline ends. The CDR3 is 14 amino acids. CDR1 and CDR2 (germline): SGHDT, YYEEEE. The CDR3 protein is CASSSIQNTDTQYF. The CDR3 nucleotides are TGTGCCAGCAGCTCTATCCAGAACACAGATACGCAGTATTTT.